One and the same sample provided the 29 T cell receptor beta chains below, sequenced in a study of blood T cell repertoires in COVID-19. Profiled with immunoSEQ multiplex PCR; TCRdb holds only in-frame clones, not every one. Of 100,000 to 150,000 clones in the sample, roughly three quarters are singletons; the top ten hold around 2%. Sequenced sample: peripheral blood. Receptor source: a woman in her 70s with acute or convalescent COVID-19.

The chain joins TRBV27 to TRBJ2-7, with 7 bases that match TRBD2. V trimming: 6 bases; J trimming: 3 bases; junction bases outside the gene matches: 5. From germline, CDR1 is MNHEY and CDR2 SMNVEV (reference sequence). The CDR3 covers 13 residues. The CDR3 reads CASRRGNGYEQYF. CDR3 sequence (DNA): TGTGCCAGCAGGCGGGGGAACGGCTACGAGCAGTACTTC.

This rearrangement joins TRBV2 to TRBJ2-1, with 8 bases aligning to TRBD2. With V trimmed by 5 bases and J by 3 bases, 6 bases remained unmatched. The CDR3 contains 15 residues. The germline V gene encodes CDR1 SNHLY and CDR2 FYNNEI. This CDR3 is CASSPGLAGYNEQFF. Here the CDR3 DNA reads TGTGCCAGCAGTCCAGGACTAGCTGGCTACAATGAGCAGTTCTTC.

The V and J genes are TRBV7-9 and TRBJ1-2; TRBD1 agrees at 9 bases. Germline-derived CDR1 and CDR2 are SEHNR and FQNEAQ (reference sequence). Trimming cost V 5 bases and J 8 bases; bases outside gene matches: 12. This CDR3 has 15 amino acids. CDR3 in DNA: TGTGCCAGCAGCCAAACCGGGACAGGGTTTTGGGGCTACACCTTC. Amino acid sequence: CASSQTGTGFWGYTF.

The chain is built from TRBV19 and TRBJ2-2; no definite D call. The germline CDR1 and CDR2 sequences are LNHDA and SQIVND (reference sequence). This CDR3 is built from 14 residues. Trimming removed 3 bases at V and 5 bases at J, with 10 bases between. CDR3 nucleotide sequence: TGTGCCAGTAGTATTTTGCTCAGGACCGGGGAGCTGTTTTTT. As protein: CASSILLRTGELFF.

The chain recombines TRBV18 with TRBJ1-6; D possibly corresponds to TRBD1 (6 bases). From germline, CDR1 is KGHSH and CDR2 LQKENI. This CDR3 spans 16 amino acids. V was cut by 6 bases and J by 1 base, with 13 bases left in between. In DNA form, the CDR3 reads TGTGCCAGCTCTACACTGGACAGTTCCTATAATTCACCCCTCCACTTT. It translates to CASSTLDSSYNSPLHF.

Written as DNA, the CDR3 is TGTGCCAGCCGCAGTCAGGGCACTGAAGCTTTCTTT. Amino acid sequence: CASRSQGTEAFF. This chain joins TRBV9 and TRBJ1-1; D may be TRBD1 (5 bases). Trimming removed 7 bases at V and 4 bases at J, with 11 bases between. CDR1 and CDR2 from the germline V gene are SGDLS and YYNGEE. CDR3 size: 12 residues.

V gene TRBV7-6 combines with J gene TRBJ2-5, with a possible D match to TRBD2 (6 bases). This CDR3 spans 13 amino acids. V gave up 6 bases and J gave up 5 bases, with 13 bases separating them. Germline V gives CDR1 SGHVS, CDR2 FNYEAQ. The CDR3 sequence is CASRSGLRETQYF. DNA of the CDR3: TGTGCCAGCAGGTCCGGACTAAGGGAGACCCAGTACTTC. The variable domain in full, completed from reference TRBV7-6 and TRBJ2-5, reads GAGVSQSPRYKVTKRGQDVALRCDPISGHVSLYWYRQALGQGPEFLTYFNYEAQQDKSGLPNDRFSAERPEGSISTLTIQRTEQRDSAMYRCASRSGLRETQYFGPGTRLLVL.

J is TRBJ2-1 and V is TRBV28; 13 nucleotides agree with TRBD2. Germline V CDR1 and CDR2: MDHEN, SYDVKM. The CDR3 runs 17 residues. V was clipped by 4 bases and J by 4 bases; unmatched bases: 7. The CDR3: CASSSPGLAGLYNEQFF. CDR3 DNA: TGTGCCAGCAGTTCACCGGGACTAGCGGGGTTGTACAATGAGCAGTTCTTC.

This clone has only one observation. The chain recombines TRBV4-1 with TRBJ2-1; no clear D. V was cut by 8 bases and J by 4 bases, with 12 bases left in between. Germline loops: CDR1 MGHRA, CDR2 YSYEKL. This CDR3 spans 13 amino acids. This CDR3 is CASRSEAYNEQFF. DNA of the CDR3: TGCGCCAGCCGGAGCGAGGCGTACAATGAGCAGTTCTTC.

In its sample, this clone was seen a few times. The chain employs TRBV9 and TRBJ2-2; no clear D. The CDR3 spans 19 residues. CDR1 SGDLS and CDR2 YYNGEE come from the germline V gene. Trimming removed 0 bases from V and 4 bases from J, with 22 bases in between. The chain's CDR3 is CASSVGLGLVIPITGELFF. The DNA of the CDR3 is TGTGCCAGCAGCGTAGGTTTGGGCCTGGTGATCCCGATCACCGGGGAGCTGTTTTTT.

The V and J genes are TRBV7-8 and TRBJ2-3; 11 bases align to TRBD2. CDR3 length: 15 amino acids. Per the germline V gene, CDR1 is SGHVS and CDR2 is FQNEAQ. V gave up 3 bases and J gave up 3 bases; unmatched junction bases: 2. The CDR3 DNA reads as TGTGCCAGCAGCTTCTCTAGCGGGAGGACAGATACGCAGTATTTT. It codes for CASSFSSGRTDTQYF.

The gene calls are TRBV6-1 and TRBJ1-4; D is possibly TRBD1 (5 bases). V lost 7 bases and J 5 bases, leaving 14 bases between the germline ends. This CDR3 spans 14 amino acids. Germline V gene lookup returns CDR1 MNHNS and CDR2 SASEGT. The CDR3 reads CASKQGTLNEKLFF. The CDR3 nucleotides read TGTGCCAGCAAGCAAGGGACTTTGAATGAAAAACTGTTTTTT.

The V gene is TRBV20-1, the J gene TRBJ2-1; D remains ambiguous. This CDR3 comprises 11 residues. V gave up 0 bases and J gave up 11 bases, with 8 bases separating them. From germline, CDR1 is DFQATT and CDR2 SNEGSKA (reference sequence). The CDR3 sequence is CSARDGAQQFF. The DNA of the CDR3 is TGCAGTGCTAGAGATGGAGCACAGCAGTTCTTC.

The chain couples TRBV19 to TRBJ1-2; a weak D match, TRBD1 (5 bases). The CDR3 runs to 15 residues. Trimming pared 1 base from V and 8 bases from J, leaving 17 bases between. Per germline, CDR1 LNHDA and CDR2 SQIVND (reference sequence). The CDR3 sequence is CASSIVADAREGYTF. The DNA of the CDR3 is TGTGCCAGTAGTATAGTTGCGGACGCCAGGGAAGGCTACACCTTC.

This chain uses TRBV18 with TRBJ2-1; a possible D gene is TRBD2 (7 bases). The ends were cut back, 3 bases at V and 11 bases at J, with 20 bases in the middle. The CDR3 runs to 15 residues. CDR1 KGHSH and CDR2 LQKENI come from the germline V gene. The CDR3 sequence: CASSPLRGGAKQQFF. The DNA for the CDR3 is TGTGCCAGCTCACCTCTGAGAGGGGGGGCGAAACAGCAGTTCTTC.

CDR3 DNA: TGCGCCAGCAGCCAGCAGACAGGAGACACTGAAGCTTTCTTT. This translates into CASSQQTGDTEAFF. The chain carries TRBV4-3 and TRBJ1-1; possibly TRBD1 for D (6 bases). The CDR3 extends over 14 amino acids. CDR1 LGHNA and CDR2 YSLEER come from the germline V gene. The V end lost 3 bases, the J end lost 3 bases, and 11 bases lay between the germline ends.

Concerning this clone: Other DNA sequences in the sample encode the same CDR3. This sequence joins TRBV7-9 and TRBJ1-2; 7 bases are shared with TRBD1. Trimming took 2 bases from V and 3 from J; bases not matched to a gene: 0. This CDR3 region has 13 residues. CDR1 is SEHNR, CDR2 FQNEAQ, per germline (reference sequence). As DNA, the CDR3 is TGTGCCAGCAGCTTAACAGGGGACTATGGCTACACCTTC. Translating gives CASSLTGDYGYTF. Full variable domain (remainder filled in from reference TRBV7-9 and TRBJ1-2): DTGVSQNPRHKITKRGQNVTFRCDPISEHNRLYWYRQTLGQGPEFLTYFQNEAQLEKSRLLSDRFSAERPKGSFSTLEIQRTEQGDSAMYLCASSLTGDYGYTFGSGTRLTVV.

This clone was counted a few times. The gene calls are TRBV28 and TRBJ1-2; 8 bases are a match to TRBD1. Germline V gene lookup returns CDR1 MDHEN and CDR2 SYDVKM. CDR3 length equals 14 residues. Trimming cost V 2 bases and J 4 bases; bases outside gene matches: 3. The CDR3 here is CASSLAGGSYGYTF. DNA for the CDR3: TGTGCCAGCAGTTTAGCAGGGGGCAGCTATGGCTACACCTTC.

This chain uses TRBV19 with TRBJ1-2; 8 nucleotides align to TRBD1. The CDR3 totals 14 residues. J was trimmed by 3 bases and V by 6 bases; bases with no gene match: 6. Germline lookup yields CDR1 LNHDA and CDR2 SQIVND (reference sequence). The CDR3 nucleotides are TGTGCCAGTAGAACAGGGGGACAGGACTATGGCTACACCTTC. Its protein is CASRTGGQDYGYTF.

V is TRBV6-6 and J is TRBJ1-5, with 12 positions matching TRBD1. CDR3 length: 15 amino acids. V shed 2 bases and J 11 bases; nucleotides not matched to a gene: 7. The germline gives CDR1 MNHNY, CDR2 SVGAGI (reference sequence). The DNA of the CDR3 is TGTGCCAGCAGTTACGAGGGACAGGGGGCATTGTCCCAGCATTTT. Protein: CASSYEGQGALSQHF.

This clone was seen a handful of times. This rearrangement joins TRBV3-1 (or the pseudogene TRBV3-2) to TRBJ1-1; tentatively, D is TRBD1 (6 bases). CDR1 and CDR2 (germline): LGHDT, YNNKEL (reference sequence). The CDR3 contains 12 residues. Trimming pared 4 bases from V and 5 bases from J, leaving 8 bases between. Here the CDR3 DNA reads TGTGCCAGCAGCCTAACAGGGACTGAAGCTTTCTTT. Translating it yields CASSLTGTEAFF.

This clone was seen ten or more times. The chain employs TRBV14 and TRBJ2-7; the match to TRBD1 covers 10 bases. This CDR3 is 14 amino acids long. V lost 4 bases and J lost 6; bases outside the gene matches: 6. Germline values: CDR1 SGHDN, CDR2 FVKESK. The CDR3 loop reads CASSLTGTGAEQYF. The CDR3, as DNA: TGTGCCAGCAGCCTGACCGGGACAGGGGCCGAGCAGTACTTC.

This chain links TRBV6-2 or TRBV6-3 with TRBJ2-1, with 10 nucleotides matching TRBD2. CDR3 length: 17 amino acids. Losses at the gene ends were 0 bases for V and 5 bases for J; bases not matched to a gene: 7. Germline V gives CDR1 MNHEY, CDR2 SVGEGT. CDR3 nucleotides: TGTGCCAGCAGTTACTCGGGGCTAGCGGGGGCCAACAATGAGCAGTTCTTC. Translated, it gives CASSYSGLAGANNEQFF.

This clone was counted ten times or more. The V and J genes are TRBV27 and TRBJ2-2, with D perhaps matching TRBD2 (5 bases). Germline CDR1 MNHEY, CDR2 SMNVEV (reference sequence). Trimming took off 3 bases at V and 6 bases at J, with 11 bases between the two ends. This CDR3 comprises 14 residues. The CDR3 DNA is TGTGCCAGCAGTTTGGCGGGCGTACCCGGGGAGCTGTTTTTT. Translating gives CASSLAGVPGELFF.

The gene calls are TRBV9 and TRBJ1-2; the D is unclear. The ends were cut back, 0 bases at V and 0 bases at J, with 18 bases in the middle. This CDR3 comprises 18 residues. Germline loops: CDR1 SGDLS, CDR2 YYNGEE. The CDR3 DNA reads as TGTGCCAGCAGCGTAGATCCCCTTAACAGAAAAGCTAACTATGGCTACACCTTC. It is translated as CASSVDPLNRKANYGYTF.

The chain links TRBV19 to TRBJ2-3; no definite D call. The germline gives CDR1 LNHDA, CDR2 SQIVND (reference sequence). Trimming left V 8 bases short and J 1 base short, with 10 bases between. The CDR3 length is 13 residues. This CDR3 is CASRQAGTDTQYF. DNA of the CDR3: TGTGCCAGTCGTCAAGCTGGCACAGATACGCAGTATTTT.

The chain joins TRBV2 to TRBJ1-1, with TRBD1 as a possible D gene (5 bases). From germline, CDR1 is SNHLY and CDR2 FYNNEI. Trimming took 6 bases from V and 0 from J, leaving 14 bases between them. The CDR3 is 15 amino acids. This CDR3 reads CASSQTAGMNTEAFF. The CDR3 nucleotides are TGTGCCAGCAGCCAGACGGCAGGGATGAACACTGAAGCTTTCTTT.

The J gene is TRBJ1-6, the V gene TRBV6-2 or TRBV6-3, with a possible D match to TRBD1 (6 bases). V lost 6 bases and J lost 4, with 7 bases in between. The germline gives CDR1 MNHEY, CDR2 SVGEGT. This CDR3 region has 13 residues. The CDR3 DNA follows: TGTGCCAGCAGCGGACAGTATAATTCACCCCTCCACTTT. Its protein is CASSGQYNSPLHF.

The chain is built from TRBV30 and TRBJ1-3, with D possibly being TRBD1 (5 bases). Trimming removed 7 bases from V and 3 bases from J, with 16 bases in between. CDR1 and CDR2 (germline): GTSNPN, SVGIG (reference sequence). The CDR3 has 14 residues. The CDR3 DNA is TGTGCCTTTTCACTCCAGGGCGGTGGAAACACCATATATTTT. Its translation is CAFSLQGGGNTIYF.